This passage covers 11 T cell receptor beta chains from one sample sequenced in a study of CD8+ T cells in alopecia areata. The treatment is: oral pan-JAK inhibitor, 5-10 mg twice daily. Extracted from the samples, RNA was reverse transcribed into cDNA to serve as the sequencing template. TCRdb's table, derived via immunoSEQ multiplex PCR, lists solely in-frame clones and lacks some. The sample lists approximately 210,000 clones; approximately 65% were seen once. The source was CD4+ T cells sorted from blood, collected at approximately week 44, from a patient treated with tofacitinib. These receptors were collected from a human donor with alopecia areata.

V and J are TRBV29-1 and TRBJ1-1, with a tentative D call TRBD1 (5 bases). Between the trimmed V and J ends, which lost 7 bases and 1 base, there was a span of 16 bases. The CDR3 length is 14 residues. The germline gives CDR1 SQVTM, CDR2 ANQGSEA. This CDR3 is CSGGQILKNTEAFF. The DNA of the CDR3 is TGCAGCGGCGGACAAATCCTAAAGAACACTGAAGCTTTCTTT.

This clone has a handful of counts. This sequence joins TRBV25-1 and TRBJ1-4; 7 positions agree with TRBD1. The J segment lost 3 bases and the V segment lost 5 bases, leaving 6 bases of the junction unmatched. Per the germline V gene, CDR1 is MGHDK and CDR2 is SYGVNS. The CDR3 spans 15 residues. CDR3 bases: TGTGCCAGCAGTTCCCCAGGGGGAGCTAATGAAAAACTGTTTTTT. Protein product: CASSSPGGANEKLFF.

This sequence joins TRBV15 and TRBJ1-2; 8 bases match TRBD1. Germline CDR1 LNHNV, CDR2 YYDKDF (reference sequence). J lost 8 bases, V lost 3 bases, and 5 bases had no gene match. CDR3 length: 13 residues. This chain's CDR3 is CATSSNTGGGYTF. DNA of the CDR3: TGTGCCACCAGCAGCAATACAGGGGGAGGCTACACCTTC.

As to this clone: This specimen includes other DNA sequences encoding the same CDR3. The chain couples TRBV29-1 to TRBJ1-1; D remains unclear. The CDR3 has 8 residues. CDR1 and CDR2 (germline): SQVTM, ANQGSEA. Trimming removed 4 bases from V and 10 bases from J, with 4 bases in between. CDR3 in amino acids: CSVGGAFF. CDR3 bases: TGCAGCGTTGGCGGAGCTTTCTTT. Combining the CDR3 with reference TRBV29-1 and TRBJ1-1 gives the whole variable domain SAVISQKPSRDICQRGTSLTIQCQVDSQVTMMFWYRQQPGQSLTLIATANQGSEATYESGFVIDKFPISRPNLTFSTLTVSNMSPEDSSIYLCSVGGAFFGQGTRLTVV.

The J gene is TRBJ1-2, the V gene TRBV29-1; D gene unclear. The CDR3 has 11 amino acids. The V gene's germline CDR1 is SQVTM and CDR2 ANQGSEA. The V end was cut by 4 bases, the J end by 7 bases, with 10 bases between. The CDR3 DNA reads TGCAGCGTTGTATTAACCAGTGGCTACACCTTC. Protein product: CSVVLTSGYTF.

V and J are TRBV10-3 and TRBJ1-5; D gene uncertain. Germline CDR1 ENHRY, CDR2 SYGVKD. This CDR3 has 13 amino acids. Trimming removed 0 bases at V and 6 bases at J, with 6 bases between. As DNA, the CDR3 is TGTGCCATCAGTGAGTCAGACGGTCAGCCCCAGCATTTT. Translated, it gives CAISESDGQPQHF.

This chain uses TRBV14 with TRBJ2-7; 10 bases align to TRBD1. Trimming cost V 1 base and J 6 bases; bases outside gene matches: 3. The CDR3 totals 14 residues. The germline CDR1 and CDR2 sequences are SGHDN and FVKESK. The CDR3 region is CASSQATGGAEQYF. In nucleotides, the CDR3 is TGTGCCAGCAGCCAAGCGACAGGGGGCGCCGAGCAGTACTTC.

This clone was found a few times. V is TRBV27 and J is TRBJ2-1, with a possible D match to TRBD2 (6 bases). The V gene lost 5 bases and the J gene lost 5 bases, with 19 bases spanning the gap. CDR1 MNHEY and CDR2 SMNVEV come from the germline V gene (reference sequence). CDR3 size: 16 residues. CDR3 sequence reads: CASSLRDGTQDNEQFF. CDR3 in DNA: TGTGCCAGCAGTCTAAGAGACGGGACTCAAGACAATGAGCAGTTCTTC.

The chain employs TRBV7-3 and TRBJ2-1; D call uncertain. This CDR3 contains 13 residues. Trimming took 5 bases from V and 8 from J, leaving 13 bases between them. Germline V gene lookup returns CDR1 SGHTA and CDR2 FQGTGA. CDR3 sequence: CASSRGTDDEQFF. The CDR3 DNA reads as TGTGCCAGCAGCCGCGGAACGGACGATGAGCAGTTCTTC.

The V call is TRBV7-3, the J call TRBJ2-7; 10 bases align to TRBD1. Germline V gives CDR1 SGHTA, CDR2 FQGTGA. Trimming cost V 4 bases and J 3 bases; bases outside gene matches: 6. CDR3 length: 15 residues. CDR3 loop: CASSSSGTGDYEQYF. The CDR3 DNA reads TGTGCCAGCAGCTCCTCCGGGACAGGGGACTACGAGCAGTACTTC. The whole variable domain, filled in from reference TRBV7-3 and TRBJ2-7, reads GAGVSQTPSNKVTEKGKYVELRCDPISGHTALYWYRQSLGQGPEFLIYFQGTGAADDSGLPNDRFFAVRPEGSVSTLKIQRTERGDSAVYLCASSSSGTGDYEQYFGPGTRLTVT.

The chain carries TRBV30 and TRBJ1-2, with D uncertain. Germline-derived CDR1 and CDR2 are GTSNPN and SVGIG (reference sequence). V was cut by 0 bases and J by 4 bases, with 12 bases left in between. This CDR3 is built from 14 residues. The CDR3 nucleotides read TGTGCCTGGAGTGTACCCGGATGGCCCTATGGCTACACCTTC. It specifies CAWSVPGWPYGYTF.